This T cell receptor (beta chain) was obtained from a study of T cells expressing NK-cell markers. Study-level findings and limits: Similarly, these clonotypes led the CD3+CD56-NKG2C+ fraction as well in several donors.

CDR1 and CDR2 (germline): DFQATT, SNEGSKA (reference sequence). The CDR3 spans 13 residues. As regards this clonotype: The antigen remains undetermined.

TCRdb reanalyzed the 5' RACE reads and collapses them to one entry per CDR3 protein, without DNA. The data include 500,000 to 700,000 distinct CDR3 sequences; the top ten clones carry under 4.5%. This sequence was found in a man younger than 35 in good health. The V and J genes are TRBV20-1 and TRBJ2-4. The specimen was blood T cells: a sorted CD56 or NKG2C T cell subset, CD4+ or CD8+ T cells, or bulk PBMC T cells (not recorded which). The CDR3 reads CSARLTHGNIQYF.